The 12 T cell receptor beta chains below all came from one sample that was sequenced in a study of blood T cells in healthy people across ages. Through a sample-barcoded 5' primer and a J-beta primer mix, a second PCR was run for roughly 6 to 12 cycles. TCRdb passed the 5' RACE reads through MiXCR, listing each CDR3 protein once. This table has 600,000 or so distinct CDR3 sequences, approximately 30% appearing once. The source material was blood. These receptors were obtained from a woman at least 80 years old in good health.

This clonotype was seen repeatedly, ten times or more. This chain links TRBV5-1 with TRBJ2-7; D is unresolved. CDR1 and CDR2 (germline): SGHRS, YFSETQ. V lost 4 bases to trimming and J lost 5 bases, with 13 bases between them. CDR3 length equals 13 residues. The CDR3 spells CASSTAWGNEQYF. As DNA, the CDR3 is TGCGCCAGCAGCACCGCATGGGGTAACGAGCAGTACTTC.

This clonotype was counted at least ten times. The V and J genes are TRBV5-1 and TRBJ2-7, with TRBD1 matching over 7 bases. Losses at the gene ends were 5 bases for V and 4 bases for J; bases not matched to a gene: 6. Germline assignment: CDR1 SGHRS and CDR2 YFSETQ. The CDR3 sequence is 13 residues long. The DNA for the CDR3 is TGCGCCAGCAGTAGGGGACAGCAATACGAGCAGTACTTC. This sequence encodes CASSRGQQYEQYF. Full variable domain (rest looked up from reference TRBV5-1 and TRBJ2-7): KAGVTQTPRYLIKTRGQQVTLSCSPISGHRSVSWYQQTPGQGLQFLFEYFSETQRNKGNFPGRFSGRQFSNSRSEMNVSTLELGDSALYLCASSRGQQYEQYFGPGTRLTVT.

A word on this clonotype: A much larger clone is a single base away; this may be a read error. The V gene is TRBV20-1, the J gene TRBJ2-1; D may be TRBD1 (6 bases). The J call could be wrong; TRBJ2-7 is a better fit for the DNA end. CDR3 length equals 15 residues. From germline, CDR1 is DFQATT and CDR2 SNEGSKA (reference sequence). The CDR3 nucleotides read TGCAGTGCAACGGGACACCCAAGCTCCTACAATGAGCAGTACTTC. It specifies CSATGHPSSYNEQYF.

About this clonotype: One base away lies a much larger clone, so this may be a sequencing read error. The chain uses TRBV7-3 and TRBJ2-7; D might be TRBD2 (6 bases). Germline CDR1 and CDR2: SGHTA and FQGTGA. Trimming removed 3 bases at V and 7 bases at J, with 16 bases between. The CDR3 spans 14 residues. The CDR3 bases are TGTGCCAGCAGCTTTGGAGGACTATACAATGAGCAGTACTTC. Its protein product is CASSFGGLYNEQYF.

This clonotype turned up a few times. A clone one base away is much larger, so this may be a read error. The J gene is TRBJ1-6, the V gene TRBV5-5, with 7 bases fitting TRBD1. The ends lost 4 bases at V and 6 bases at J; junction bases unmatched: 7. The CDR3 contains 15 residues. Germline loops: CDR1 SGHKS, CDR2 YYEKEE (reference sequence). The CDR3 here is CASSPGGTANSPLHF. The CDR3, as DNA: TGTGCCAGCAGCCCAGGGGGGACAGCTAATTCACCCCTCCACTTT.

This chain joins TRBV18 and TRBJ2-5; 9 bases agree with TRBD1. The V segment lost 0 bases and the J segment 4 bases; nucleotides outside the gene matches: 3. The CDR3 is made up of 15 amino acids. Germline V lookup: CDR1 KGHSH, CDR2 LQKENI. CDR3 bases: TGTGCCAGCTCACCACCCCAGGACAGGGGAGAGACCCAGTACTTC. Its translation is CASSPPQDRGETQYF.

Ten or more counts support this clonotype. The CDR3 DNA sequence: TGTGCCAGCAGGAGGGGGCAAGATTCACCCCTCCACTTT. Its protein product is CASRRGQDSPLHF. V is TRBV6-5 and J is TRBJ1-6; 7 bases match TRBD1. This CDR3 comprises 13 residues. J gave up 8 bases and V 6 bases, and 4 bases lay outside the gene matches. The V gene's germline CDR1 is MNHEY and CDR2 SVGAGI.

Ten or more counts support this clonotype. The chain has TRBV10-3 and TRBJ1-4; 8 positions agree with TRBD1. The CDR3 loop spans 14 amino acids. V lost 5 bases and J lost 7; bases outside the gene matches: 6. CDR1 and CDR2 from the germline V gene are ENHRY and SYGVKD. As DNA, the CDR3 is TGTGCCATCAGTACAGGGGGGAACAGTGAAAAACTGTTTTTT. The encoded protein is CAISTGGNSEKLFF.

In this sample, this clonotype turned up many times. The CDR3 sequence: CASSTRQGNTEAFF. The CDR3 nucleotides read TGTGCCAGCAGCACCAGACAGGGGAACACTGAAGCTTTCTTT. This chain links TRBV7-2 with TRBJ1-1, with TRBD1 matching over 7 bases. CDR3 length: 14 amino acids. V lost 5 bases to trimming and J lost 1 base; unmatched junction nucleotides: 4. Germline V gives CDR1 SGHTA, CDR2 FQGNSA. The complete variable domain, with remaining parts taken from reference TRBV7-2 and TRBJ1-1, reads GAGVSQSPSNKVTEKGKDVELRCDPISGHTALYWYRQSLGQGLEFLIYFQGNSAPDKSGLPSDRFSAERTGGSVSTLTIQRTQQEDSAVYLCASSTRQGNTEAFFGQGTRLTVV.

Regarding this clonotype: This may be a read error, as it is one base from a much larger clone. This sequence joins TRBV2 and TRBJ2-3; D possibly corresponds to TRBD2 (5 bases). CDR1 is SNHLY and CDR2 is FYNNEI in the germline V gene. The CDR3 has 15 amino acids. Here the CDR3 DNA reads TGTGCCAGCGGTGAAGCTAGCCGAGGAGCAGATACGCAGTATTTT. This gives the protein CASGEASRGADTQYF.

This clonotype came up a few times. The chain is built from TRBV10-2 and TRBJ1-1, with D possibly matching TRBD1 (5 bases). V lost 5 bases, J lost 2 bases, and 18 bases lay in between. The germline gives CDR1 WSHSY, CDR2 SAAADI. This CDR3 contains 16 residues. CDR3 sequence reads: CASSLSPGLINTEAFF. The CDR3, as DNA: TGCGCCAGCAGTCTATCGCCGGGACTGATAAACACTGAAGCTTTCTTT.

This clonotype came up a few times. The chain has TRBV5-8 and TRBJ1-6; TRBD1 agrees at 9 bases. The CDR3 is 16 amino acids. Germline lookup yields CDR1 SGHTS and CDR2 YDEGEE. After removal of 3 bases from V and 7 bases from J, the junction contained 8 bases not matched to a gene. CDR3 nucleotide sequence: TGTGCCAGCAGCTCAGGGACAGGGCGTCGGAATTCACCCCTCCACTTT. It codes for CASSSGTGRRNSPLHF.